The 20 T cell receptor beta chains in this list originate from one sample, sequenced in a study of PD-L1 blockade in urothelial cancer. Profiling relied on immunoSEQ multiplex PCR, and the TCRdb table lists in-frame clones only, not all of them. The data show tens of thousands of clones, approximately 83% seen once. The material sequenced was PBMCs, taken around atezolizumab (anti-PD-L1) treatment. The receptors derive from a man aged 55 to 69 with urothelial cancer.

This chain connects TRBV4-1 to TRBJ2-1; 8 bases line up with TRBD2. The germline gives CDR1 MGHRA, CDR2 YSYEKL. V dropped 4 bases and J dropped 5; count of bases not matched to a gene: 10. The CDR3 is 16 amino acids. The CDR3 DNA sequence: TGCGCCAGCAGCCTCCGGGTTAGCGGGATAAACAATGAGCAGTTCTTC. Its protein is CASSLRVSGINNEQFF.

The chain joins TRBV5-1 to TRBJ1-2, with 8 positions matching TRBD1. Germline V gives CDR1 SGHRS, CDR2 YFSETQ. V dropped 3 bases and J dropped 6; count of bases not matched to a gene: 16. The CDR3 is 17 residues long. The CDR3 here is CASSSRRRQGIWDGYTF. CDR3 DNA sequence: TGCGCCAGCAGCTCGCGACGGAGACAGGGGATCTGGGATGGCTACACCTTC.

The chain employs TRBV21-1 and TRBJ2-5; TRBD2 reflects the table's D call only, with no check against the DNA. TRBV21-1 constitutes a pseudogene. The CDR3 spans 13 residues. The CDR3 spells CASSTRGGETQYF. CDR3 sequence (DNA): TGTGCCAGCAGCACACGCGGTGGGGAGACCCAGTACTTC.

The chain combines TRBV7-6 with TRBJ2-3, with TRBD1 as a possible D gene (6 bases). This CDR3 region has 15 residues. V lost 6 bases, J lost 6 bases, and 19 bases lay in between. Looked up from germline, CDR1 is SGHVS and CDR2 is FNYEAQ. The CDR3 is CASSSLAGQGDTQYF. The CDR3 nucleotides are TGTGCCAGCAGTAGCCTGGCGGGTCAGGGGGATACGCAGTATTTT.

This rearrangement joins TRBV5-8 to TRBJ2-7, with D possibly being TRBD1 (6 bases). Germline-derived CDR1 and CDR2 are SGHTS and YDEGEE. The CDR3 extends over 14 amino acids. Trimming shortened V by 1 base and J by 0 bases, and 8 bases separated the two germline ends. The CDR3 DNA reads as TGTGCCAGCAGCTTGCAGGGGACCTCCTACGAGCAGTACTTC. This codes for CASSLQGTSYEQYF.

The CDR3 coding sequence is TGTGCCAGCAGCCCGCGACTAGCGGGAGTGGGGGAGCAGTACTTC. This sequence encodes CASSPRLAGVGEQYF. The rearrangement links TRBV7-3 to TRBJ2-7; 12 nucleotides agree with TRBD2. V gave up 5 bases and J gave up 7 bases; unmatched junction bases: 9. The germline CDR1 and CDR2 sequences are SGHTA and FQGTGA. The CDR3 has 15 residues.

The chain recombines TRBV28 with TRBJ2-2; D ambiguous. CDR3 length: 13 residues. Trimming removed 6 bases at V and 3 bases at J, with 8 bases between. The germline V gene has CDR1 MDHEN and CDR2 SYDVKM. CDR3 in amino acids: CASSREDTGELFF. In DNA, the CDR3 is TGTGCCAGCAGCCGAGAAGACACCGGGGAGCTGTTTTTT. The full variable domain, rest sourced from reference TRBV28 and TRBJ2-2, is DVKVTQSSRYLVKRTGEKVFLECVQDMDHENMFWYRQDPGLGLRLIYFSYDVKMKEKGDIPEGYSVSREKKERFSLILESASTNQTSMYLCASSREDTGELFFGEGSRLTVL.

The V and J genes are TRBV7-3 and TRBJ2-7; D is possibly TRBD1 (6 bases). V dropped 0 bases and J dropped 1 base, with 10 bases sitting between them. Germline CDR1 SGHTA, CDR2 FQGTGA. The CDR3 runs to 15 residues. The CDR3 loop reads CASSLTTGPSYEQYF. CDR3 bases: TGTGCCAGCAGCTTAACGACAGGCCCGTCCTACGAGCAGTACTTC.

The chain uses TRBV30 and TRBJ2-5, with 8 bases aligning to TRBD2. The J call may be incorrect, as the DNA end agrees better with TRBJ2-7. Germline-derived CDR1 and CDR2 are GTSNPN and SVGIG (reference sequence). The CDR3 has 14 residues. The CDR3 coding sequence is TGTGCCTGGAGTATCCGGGAGGGCCCCTACGAGCAGTACTTC. Residues: CAWSIREGPYEQYF.

The chain has TRBV5-1 and TRBJ2-7; 9 positions match TRBD2. CDR1 and CDR2 from the germline V gene are SGHRS and YFSETQ. V lost 4 bases to trimming and J lost 5 bases; unmatched junction nucleotides: 10. The CDR3 is made up of 15 amino acids. Here the CDR3 reads CASSQGGLAGNEQYF. CDR3 nucleotides: TGCGCCAGCAGCCAGGGGGGGCTAGCGGGGAACGAGCAGTACTTC. Using reference TRBV5-1 and TRBJ2-7 for the parts outside the CDR3, the full variable domain is KAGVTQTPRYLIKTRGQQVTLSCSPISGHRSVSWYQQTPGQGLQFLFEYFSETQRNKGNFPGRFSGRQFSNSRSEMNVSTLELGDSALYLCASSQGGLAGNEQYFGPGTRLTVT.

This chain links TRBV2 with TRBJ1-6; 8 nucleotides agree with TRBD1. The junction had 12 bases not matched to a gene; V was cut back by 7 bases and J by 13 bases. CDR3 length: 14 amino acids. Germline V gene lookup returns CDR1 SNHLY and CDR2 FYNNEI. The CDR3 bases are TGTGCCAGCAATCTAGGACAGGGATCGAGGCCCCTCCACTTT. Encoded protein: CASNLGQGSRPLHF.

The chain uses TRBV27 and TRBJ1-2; D remains ambiguous. The CDR3 spans 14 residues. The ends were cut back, 3 bases at V and 4 bases at J, with 12 bases in the middle. CDR1 and CDR2 from the germline V gene are MNHEY and SMNVEV (reference sequence). CDR3 in amino acids: CASSLAGRAYGYTF. As DNA, the CDR3 is TGTGCCAGCAGTTTGGCGGGCAGAGCCTATGGCTACACCTTC.

The V call is TRBV5-4, the J call TRBJ2-7, with 10 positions matching TRBD2. CDR1 and CDR2 from the germline V gene are SGHNT and YYREEE (reference sequence). The length of the CDR3 is 16 residues. V dropped 4 bases and J dropped 3; count of bases not matched to a gene: 10. Here the CDR3 reads CASSPGISSGSYEQYF. The CDR3, as DNA: TGTGCCAGCAGCCCTGGGATTTCTAGCGGGAGCTACGAGCAGTACTTC.

The rearrangement links TRBV28 to TRBJ2-2; 7 bases map to TRBD2. This CDR3 is 15 amino acids long. CDR1 is MDHEN and CDR2 is SYDVKM in the germline V gene. The trim removed 6 bases at V and 4 bases at J, leaving 8 bases unmatched. CDR3: CASRPGGRGTGELFF. The DNA for the CDR3 is TGTGCCAGCAGACCCGGGGGGAGGGGCACCGGGGAGCTGTTTTTT.

The J gene is TRBJ2-3, the V gene TRBV11-1; D may be TRBD2 (6 bases). CDR1 is SGHAT, CDR2 FQDESV, per germline (reference sequence). V gave up 5 bases and J gave up 4 bases, with 10 bases separating them. The CDR3 loop spans 13 amino acids. The CDR3 DNA sequence: TGTGCCAGCAGCGCCGGGGGAGCAGATACGCAGTATTTT. The encoded protein is CASSAGGADTQYF.

The rearrangement links TRBV4-2 to TRBJ2-1, with D maybe TRBD1 (5 bases). The CDR3 length is 14 residues. The germline V gene has CDR1 LGHNA and CDR2 YNFKEQ. Trimming stripped 1 base from V and 5 bases from J, with 9 bases between. The CDR3 sequence: CASSQAGSNNEQFF. In nucleotides, the CDR3 is TGTGCCAGCAGCCAAGCAGGGTCCAACAATGAGCAGTTCTTC.

The CDR3, as DNA: TGTGCCAGCAGCTCCCTGACAGGGGCCTACGAGCAGTACTTC. Amino acids: CASSSLTGAYEQYF. The chain joins TRBV11-3 to TRBJ2-7, with 8 positions matching TRBD1. Germline V gene sequence: CDR1 SGHNT, CDR2 YENEEA. CDR3 length: 14 residues. Unmatched junction bases numbered 4, after V lost 4 bases and J lost 2 bases.

The J gene is TRBJ2-5, the V gene TRBV6-4; D not resolved. CDR3 length: 13 residues. Trimming took 3 bases from V and 4 from J, leaving 9 bases between them. CDR1 and CDR2 (germline): MRHNA, SNTAGT. Here the CDR3 reads CASSDRPRETQYF. CDR3 bases: TGTGCCAGCAGTGATCGCCCCAGAGAGACCCAGTACTTC.

The V and J genes are TRBV11-3 and TRBJ1-3; 7 bases fit TRBD1. The CDR3 is made up of 14 amino acids. Germline assignment: CDR1 SGHNT and CDR2 YENEEA. V shed 6 bases, J shed 1 base, and the junction held 3 bases outside the gene matches. The CDR3 coding sequence is TGTGCCAGCAGGCCGACAGGGTCTGGAAACACCATATATTTT. It codes for CASRPTGSGNTIYF.

V is TRBV5-1 and J is TRBJ1-6; D unresolved. V dropped 4 bases and J dropped 10 bases, with 15 bases sitting between them. The CDR3 runs to 14 residues. Germline CDR1 is SGHRS and CDR2 is YFSETQ. CDR3: CASSALGSRSPLHF. As DNA, the CDR3 is TGCGCCAGCAGCGCCCTCGGTAGCCGATCACCCCTCCACTTT. Based on the CDR3 plus reference TRBV5-1 and TRBJ1-6, the full variable domain is KAGVTQTPRYLIKTRGQQVTLSCSPISGHRSVSWYQQTPGQGLQFLFEYFSETQRNKGNFPGRFSGRQFSNSRSEMNVSTLELGDSALYLCASSALGSRSPLHFGNGTRLTVT.